The 13 T cell receptor beta chains listed next were all sequenced from one sample in a study of regulatory T cells in long-lasting Graves disease (dated by TCRdb to the early 2020s). Library generation was performed with multiplex PCR. TCRdb shows the sequencer as Illumina HiSeq 4000. iRepertoire HTBI primers and Arm-PCR amplification of CDR3 regions were used to construct TCR beta libraries. TCRdb reanalyzed the raw reads on its own, using fastp at Q25 for trimming and MiXCR for clone calling, and kept in-frame beta chains. Every distinct CDR3 protein forms one entry, paired with its most common genes and DNA. This sample gives 350,000 to 450,000 distinct CDR3 sequences in total; 14% to 15% of them show up just once. Together, the top ten hold approximately 16% of the sample. According to the study, the label for this sample's time point signals: newly diagnosed GD, antithyroid drugs for less than 3 months. For both TCR sequencing and RNA sequencing, RNA was extracted from PBMCs in TRIzol.

These sequences were also reported in another study, on T cells in Graves' hyperthyroidism and ophthalmopathy.

This specimen consisted of peripheral blood mononuclear cells (PBMCs), obtained at new diagnosis, from a patient treated with antithyroid drugs. These receptors were taken from a woman aged 25 to 39 with Graves disease. Donor details come from another sample of the same person, matched by shared clones.

This clonotype has more than one count but fewer than ten. This chain connects TRBV4-1 to TRBJ2-3; D is ambiguous. Trimming took 0 bases from V and 2 from J, leaving 9 bases between them. The germline V gene encodes CDR1 MGHRA and CDR2 YSYEKL. The CDR3 is 15 residues long. The CDR3 bases are TGCGCCAGCAGCCAAGAAGGGTTAGCCACAGATACGCAGTATTTT. It yields the protein CASSQEGLATDTQYF.

This clonotype was found many times. The chain joins TRBV19 to TRBJ1-1; D uncertain. This CDR3 spans 14 amino acids. V gave up 3 bases and J gave up 1 base, with 9 bases separating them. Germline CDR1 is LNHDA and CDR2 is SQIVND (reference sequence). The CDR3: CASSIVTKNTEAFF. The DNA of the CDR3 is TGTGCCAGTAGTATCGTGACAAAGAACACTGAAGCTTTCTTT.

Many counts were recorded for this clonotype. The rearrangement joins TRBV30 to TRBJ2-7; D may be TRBD1 (7 bases). Germline CDR1 and CDR2: GTSNPN and SVGIG (reference sequence). CDR3 length: 13 residues. V dropped 3 bases and J dropped 2 bases, with 11 bases sitting between them. The CDR3 is CAWSAGQTYEQYF. The CDR3, as DNA: TGTGCCTGGAGCGCGGGACAGACCTACGAGCAGTACTTC.

This chain links TRBV6-1 with TRBJ2-7; no firm D call. The CDR3 is 15 residues long. V shed 6 bases and J shed 1 base, with 16 bases lying between them. Germline assignment: CDR1 MNHNS and CDR2 SASEGT. Written as DNA, the CDR3 is TGTGCCAGCAGCCCTTCGACGGGCCCATCCTACGAGCAGTACTTC. It specifies CASSPSTGPSYEQYF.

The CDR3 DNA follows: TGTGCCAGCAGCTTAGATAATTCACCCCTCCACTTT. It specifies CASSLDNSPLHF. V gene TRBV13 combines with J gene TRBJ1-6; D is uncertain. The CDR3 consists of 12 residues. The germline CDR1 and CDR2 sequences are PRHDT and FYEKMQ (reference sequence). V was clipped by 1 base and J by 5 bases, with 0 bases between them.

This clonotype has ten or more counts. The V gene is TRBV12-3 or TRBV12-4, the J gene TRBJ2-7; no clear D. The V end was cut by 0 bases, the J end by 7 bases, with 7 bases between. The CDR3 runs 12 residues. The CDR3 nucleotides are TGTGCCAGCAGTTTAGCTTCGAGGGAGCAGTACTTC. Translation gives CASSLASREQYF.

The chain recombines TRBV6-1 with TRBJ2-3; no firm D call. CDR3 size: 18 residues. CDR1 and CDR2 (germline): MNHNS, SASEGT. Between the trimmed V and J ends, which lost 5 bases and 4 bases, there was a span of 25 bases. The CDR3 DNA is TGTGCCAGCAGTCGTCAACCTCAAGGGTGGGTAGGAGCAGATACGCAGTATTTT. Its protein product is CASSRQPQGWVGADTQYF.

The chain couples TRBV4-1 to TRBJ1-5; a possible D gene is TRBD1 (6 bases). The CDR3 length is 13 residues. Germline V gives CDR1 MGHRA, CDR2 YSYEKL. The CDR3 nucleotides read TGCGCGACTGGGGGGGGGGCAGGTCAGCCCCAGCATTTT. Residues: CATGGGAGQPQHF.

V gene TRBV24-1 combines with J gene TRBJ2-1, with D perhaps TRBD1 or TRBD2 (6 bases each). The V end was cut by 5 bases, the J end by 5 bases, with 12 bases between. CDR3 length: 14 amino acids. Germline assignment: CDR1 KGHDR and CDR2 SFDVKD. The CDR3 loop is CATSGVGGDNEQFF. CDR3 coding DNA: TGTGCCACCAGTGGGGTCGGGGGCGACAATGAGCAGTTCTTC.

In its sample, this clonotype was seen many times. The V and J genes are TRBV19 and TRBJ1-1; the D is unclear. V dropped 2 bases and J dropped 1 base, with 8 bases sitting between them. The CDR3 has 14 residues. In germline, CDR1 is LNHDA, CDR2 SQIVND (reference sequence). The CDR3 DNA is TGTGCCAGTAGTATAAGTGGAAAGAACACTGAAGCTTTCTTT. Translated, it gives CASSISGKNTEAFF.

The chain links TRBV30 to TRBJ1-6; no definite D call. The CDR3 totals 14 residues. Germline V CDR1 and CDR2: GTSNPN, SVGIG (reference sequence). Trimming took off 0 bases at V and 10 bases at J, with 13 bases between the two ends. This chain's CDR3 is CAWSVGGSNSPLHF. CDR3 DNA: TGTGCCTGGAGTGTAGGAGGGTCAAACTCACCCCTCCACTTT.

The chain combines TRBV29-1 with TRBJ1-1; TRBD1 matches 12 bases. The J segment lost 6 bases and the V segment lost 4 bases, leaving 6 bases of the junction unmatched. The CDR3 runs 14 residues. CDR1 SQVTM and CDR2 ANQGSEA come from the germline V gene. CDR3: CSVGAGTGGSEAFF. The CDR3 coding sequence is TGCAGCGTTGGAGCCGGGACAGGGGGCTCTGAAGCTTTCTTT.

This clonotype came up a few times. The CDR3 protein is CSARLYSNQPQHF. The DNA for the CDR3 is TGCAGTGCTAGACTTTATAGCAATCAGCCCCAGCATTTT. The gene calls are TRBV20-1 and TRBJ1-5; D remains unclear. The CDR3 has 13 amino acids. The germline gives CDR1 DFQATT, CDR2 SNEGSKA (reference sequence). Trimming took 2 bases from V and 0 from J, leaving 5 bases between them.